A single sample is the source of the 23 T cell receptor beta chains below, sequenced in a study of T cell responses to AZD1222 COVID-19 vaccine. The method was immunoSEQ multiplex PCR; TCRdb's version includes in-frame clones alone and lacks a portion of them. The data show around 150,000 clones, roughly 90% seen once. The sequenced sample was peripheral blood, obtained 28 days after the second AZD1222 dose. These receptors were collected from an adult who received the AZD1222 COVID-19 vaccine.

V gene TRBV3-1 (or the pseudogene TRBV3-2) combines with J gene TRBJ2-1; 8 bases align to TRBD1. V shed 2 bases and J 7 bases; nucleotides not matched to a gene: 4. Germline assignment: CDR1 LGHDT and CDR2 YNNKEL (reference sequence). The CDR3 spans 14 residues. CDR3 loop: CASSQPRQGNEQFF. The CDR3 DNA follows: TGTGCCAGCAGCCAACCCAGACAGGGGAATGAGCAGTTCTTC.

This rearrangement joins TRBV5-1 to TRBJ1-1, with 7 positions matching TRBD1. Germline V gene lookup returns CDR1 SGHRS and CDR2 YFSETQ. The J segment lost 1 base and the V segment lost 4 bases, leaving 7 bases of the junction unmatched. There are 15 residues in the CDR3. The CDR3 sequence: CASSPQGVTNTEAFF. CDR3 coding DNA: TGCGCCAGCAGCCCGCAGGGGGTTACGAACACTGAAGCTTTCTTT.

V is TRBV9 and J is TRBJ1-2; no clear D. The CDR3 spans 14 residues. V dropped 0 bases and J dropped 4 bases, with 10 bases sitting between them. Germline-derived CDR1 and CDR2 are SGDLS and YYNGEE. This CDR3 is CASSVAGDGYGYTF. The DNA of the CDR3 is TGTGCCAGCAGCGTAGCGGGTGACGGCTATGGCTACACCTTC.

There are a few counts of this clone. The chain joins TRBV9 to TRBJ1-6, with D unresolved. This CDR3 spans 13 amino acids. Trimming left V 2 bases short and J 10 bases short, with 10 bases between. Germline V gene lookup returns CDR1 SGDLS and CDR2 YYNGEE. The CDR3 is CASSVSAISPLHF. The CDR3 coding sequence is TGTGCCAGCAGCGTTTCAGCGATCTCACCCCTCCACTTT.

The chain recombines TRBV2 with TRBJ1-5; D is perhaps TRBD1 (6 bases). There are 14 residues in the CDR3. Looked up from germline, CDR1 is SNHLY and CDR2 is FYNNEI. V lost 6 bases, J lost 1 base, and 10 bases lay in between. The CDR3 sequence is CASSPQGSNQPQHF. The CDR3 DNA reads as TGTGCCAGCAGCCCACAGGGCAGCAATCAGCCCCAGCATTTT. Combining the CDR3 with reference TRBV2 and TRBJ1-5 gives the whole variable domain EPEVTQTPSHQVTQMGQEVILRCVPISNHLYFYWYRQILGQKVEFLVSFYNNEISEKSEIFDDQFSVERPDGSNFTLKIRSTKLEDSAMYFCASSPQGSNQPQHFGDGTRLSIL.

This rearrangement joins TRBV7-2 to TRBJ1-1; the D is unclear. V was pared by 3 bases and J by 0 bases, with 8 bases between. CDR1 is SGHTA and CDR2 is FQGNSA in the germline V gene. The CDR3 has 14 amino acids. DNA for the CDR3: TGTGCCAGCAGCTTTCGAGGACTGAACACTGAAGCTTTCTTT. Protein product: CASSFRGLNTEAFF.

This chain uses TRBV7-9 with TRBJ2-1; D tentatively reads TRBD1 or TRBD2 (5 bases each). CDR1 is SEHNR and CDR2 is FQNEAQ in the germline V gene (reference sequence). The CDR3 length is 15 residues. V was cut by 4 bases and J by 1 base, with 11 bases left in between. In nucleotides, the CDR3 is TGTGCCAGCAGCTCCCGTTGGGGGTCCTACAATGAGCAGTTCTTC. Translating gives CASSSRWGSYNEQFF.

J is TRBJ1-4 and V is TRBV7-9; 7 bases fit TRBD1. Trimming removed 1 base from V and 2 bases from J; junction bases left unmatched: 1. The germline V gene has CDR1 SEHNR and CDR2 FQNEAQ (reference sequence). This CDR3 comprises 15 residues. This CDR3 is CASSLGGQTNEKLFF. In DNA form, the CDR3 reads TGTGCCAGCAGCTTAGGGGGACAGACTAATGAAAAACTGTTTTTT.

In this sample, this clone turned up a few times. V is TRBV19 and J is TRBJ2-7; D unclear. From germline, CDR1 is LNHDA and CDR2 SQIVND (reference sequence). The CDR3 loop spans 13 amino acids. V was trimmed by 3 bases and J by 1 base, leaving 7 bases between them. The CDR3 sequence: CASSMVVSYEQYF. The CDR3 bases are TGTGCCAGTAGTATGGTCGTTTCCTACGAGCAGTACTTC.

CDR3 sequence (DNA): TGTGCCACCAGCAGTGACCCCTACAGGGATTATGGCTACACCTTC. Protein: CATSSDPYRDYGYTF. This chain joins TRBV15 and TRBJ1-2; tentative D call: TRBD1 (6 bases). This CDR3 has 15 residues. V shed 3 bases and J shed 5 bases, with 16 bases lying between them. Looked up from germline, CDR1 is LNHNV and CDR2 is YYDKDF (reference sequence).

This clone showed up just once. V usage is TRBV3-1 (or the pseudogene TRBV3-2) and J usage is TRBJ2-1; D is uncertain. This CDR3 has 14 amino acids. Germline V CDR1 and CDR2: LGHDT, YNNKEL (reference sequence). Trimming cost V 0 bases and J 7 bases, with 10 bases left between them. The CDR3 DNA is TGTGCCAGCAGCCAAGACTCCATTGGGAATGAGCAGTTCTTC. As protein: CASSQDSIGNEQFF.

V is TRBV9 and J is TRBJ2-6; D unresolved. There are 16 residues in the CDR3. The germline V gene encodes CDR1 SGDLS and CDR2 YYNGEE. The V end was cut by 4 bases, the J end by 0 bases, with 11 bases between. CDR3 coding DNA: TGTGCCAGCAGCCCGCCTAGGGTCTCTGGGGCCAACGTCCTGACTTTC. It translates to CASSPPRVSGANVLTF.

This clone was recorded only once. In DNA form, the CDR3 reads TGTGCCAGCAGTTCGACAGAAATCTATGGCTACACCTTC. Its translation: CASSSTEIYGYTF. The rearrangement links TRBV2 to TRBJ1-2; D may be TRBD1 (5 bases). Trimming cost V 5 bases and J 4 bases, with 11 bases left between them. The CDR3 loop spans 13 amino acids. Germline loops: CDR1 SNHLY, CDR2 FYNNEI.

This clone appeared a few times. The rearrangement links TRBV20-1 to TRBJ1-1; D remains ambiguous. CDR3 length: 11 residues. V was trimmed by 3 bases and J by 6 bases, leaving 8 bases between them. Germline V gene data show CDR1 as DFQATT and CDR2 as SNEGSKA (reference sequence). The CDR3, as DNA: TGCAGTGCTAGCAGGTTCTCTGAAGCTTTCTTT. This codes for CSASRFSEAFF.

CDR3 DNA sequence: TGTGCCAGCAGTTTAGGGGGTCGTGGCTACACCTTC. Its translation: CASSLGGRGYTF. The V call is TRBV27, the J call TRBJ1-2; weak D call: TRBD1 (5 bases). V shed 2 bases and J shed 7 bases, with 8 bases lying between them. CDR1 and CDR2 (germline): MNHEY, SMNVEV (reference sequence). This CDR3 is 12 amino acids long.

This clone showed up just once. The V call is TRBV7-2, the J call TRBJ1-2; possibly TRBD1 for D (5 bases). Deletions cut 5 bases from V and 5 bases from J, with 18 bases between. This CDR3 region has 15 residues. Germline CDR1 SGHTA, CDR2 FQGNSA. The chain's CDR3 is CASSPSPDSLYGYTF. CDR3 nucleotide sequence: TGTGCCAGCAGCCCCTCGCCAGACAGTTTATATGGCTACACCTTC.

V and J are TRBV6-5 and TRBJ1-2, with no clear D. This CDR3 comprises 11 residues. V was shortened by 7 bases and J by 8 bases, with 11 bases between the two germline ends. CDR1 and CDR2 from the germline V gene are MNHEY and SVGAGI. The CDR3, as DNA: TGTGCCAGCAAACAGTCTGGAGGCTACACCTTC. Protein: CASKQSGGYTF.

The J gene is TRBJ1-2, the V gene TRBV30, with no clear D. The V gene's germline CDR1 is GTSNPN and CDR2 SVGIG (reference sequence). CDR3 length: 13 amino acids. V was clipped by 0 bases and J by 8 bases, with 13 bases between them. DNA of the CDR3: TGTGCCTGGAGTGTTGGGTACGTGGGAGGCTACACCTTC. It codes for CAWSVGYVGGYTF.

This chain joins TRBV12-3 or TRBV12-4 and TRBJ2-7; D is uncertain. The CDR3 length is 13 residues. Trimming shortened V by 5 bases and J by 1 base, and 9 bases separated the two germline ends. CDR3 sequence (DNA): TGTGCCAGCAGTCACTCTGGGTCCTACGAGCAGTACTTC. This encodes CASSHSGSYEQYF.

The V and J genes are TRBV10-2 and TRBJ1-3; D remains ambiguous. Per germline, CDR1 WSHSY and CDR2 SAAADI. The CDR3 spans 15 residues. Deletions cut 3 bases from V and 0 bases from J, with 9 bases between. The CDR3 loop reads CASSDSRGSGNTIYF. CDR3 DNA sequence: TGCGCCAGCAGTGATTCACGAGGCTCTGGAAACACCATATATTTT.

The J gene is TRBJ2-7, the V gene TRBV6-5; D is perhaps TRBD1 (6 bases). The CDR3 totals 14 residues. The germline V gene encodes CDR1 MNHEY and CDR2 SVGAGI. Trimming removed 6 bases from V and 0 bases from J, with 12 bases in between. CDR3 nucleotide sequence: TGTGCCAGCAGGAAGAGACAGGTCTCCTACGAGCAGTACTTC. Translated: CASRKRQVSYEQYF.

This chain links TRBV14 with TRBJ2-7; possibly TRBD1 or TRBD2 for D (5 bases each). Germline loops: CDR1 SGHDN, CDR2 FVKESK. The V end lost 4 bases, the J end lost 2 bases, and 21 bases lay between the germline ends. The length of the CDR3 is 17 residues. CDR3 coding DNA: TGTGCCAGCAGCCTCCGAGAAGGGACCGAGCTAACCTACGAGCAGTACTTC. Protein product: CASSLREGTELTYEQYF. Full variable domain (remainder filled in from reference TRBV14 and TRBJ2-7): EAGVTQFPSHSVIEKGQTVTLRCDPISGHDNLYWYRRVMGKEIKFLLHFVKESKQDESGMPNNRFLAERTGGTYSTLKVQPAELEDSGVYFCASSLREGTELTYEQYFGPGTRLTVT.

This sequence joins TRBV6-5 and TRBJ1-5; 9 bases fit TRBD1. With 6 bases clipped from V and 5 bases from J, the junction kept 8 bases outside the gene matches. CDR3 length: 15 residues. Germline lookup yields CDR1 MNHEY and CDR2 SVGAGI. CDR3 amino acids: CASRPRDRADQPQHF. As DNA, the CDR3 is TGTGCCAGCAGACCCCGGGACAGGGCAGATCAGCCCCAGCATTTT.